This T cell receptor (beta chain) was observed in a study of metastatic and nonmetastatic thyroid tumors. TCRdb called clones again from the PCR reads with MiXCR. This sample has about 70,000 clones; 15% to 20% occur once, and the top ten carry roughly 13%. Germline CDR1 MNHNS, CDR2 SASEGT. V was clipped by 6 bases and J by 0 bases, with 12 bases between them. The CDR3 covers 16 residues. Not a single patient had been given any form of treatment at any point before undergoing thyroid surgery. The chain combines TRBV6-1 with TRBJ1-6; maybe TRBD1 (6 bases). The sample comprised blood. The receptor comes from a female donor with papillary thyroid cancer or a benign thyroid nodule (not recorded which). Some clones in this sample may be carry-over from other donors' samples. CDR3 DNA: TGTGCCAGCAGGAACACAGGGACCTCCTATAATTCACCCCTCCACTTT. This encodes CASRNTGTSYNSPLHF.